The 14 T cell receptor beta chains given below trace back to one sample, sequenced in a study of early T cells in non-severe SARS-CoV-2 infection. Each CDR3 protein gets one entry after TCRdb re-called the 5' RACE reads with MiXCR. The table has 60,000 to 80,000 distinct CDR3 sequences, over 9% seen once. Sequencing input: whole blood. The receptors come from an adult who was a healthcare worker with PCR-confirmed SARS-CoV-2 infection or an uninfected control (not recorded which).

The table lists this clonotype with many counts. The chain combines TRBV7-3 with TRBJ2-5; possibly TRBD1 for D (5 bases). Germline V gene lookup returns CDR1 SGHTA and CDR2 FQGTGA. Trimming left V 3 bases short and J 5 bases short, with 16 bases between. There are 15 residues in the CDR3. The CDR3 region has the DNA TGTGCCAGCAGCTTCCAGGGTACCCCTATGGAGACCCAGTACTTC. It encodes CASSFQGTPMETQYF.

The sample holds a few counts of this clonotype. CDR3: CASRGRSQETQYF. CDR3 DNA sequence: TGTGCCAGCAGGGGGCGGAGCCAAGAGACCCAGTACTTC. The rearrangement links TRBV12-3 or TRBV12-4 to TRBJ2-5, with a tentative D call TRBD1 (5 bases). The germline V and J ends were trimmed by 6 bases and 1 base, with 9 bases remaining between them. This CDR3 is 13 amino acids long.

The chain recombines TRBV3-1 with TRBJ2-3, with 7 bases identical to TRBD2. The germline V gene has CDR1 LGHDT and CDR2 YNNKEL (reference sequence). The CDR3 contains 13 residues. V dropped 3 bases and J dropped 8; count of bases not matched to a gene: 5. Here the CDR3 reads CASSQNLAGTQYF. The DNA of the CDR3 is TGTGCCAGCAGCCAGAACTTAGCGGGTACGCAGTATTTT.

The chain joins TRBV27 to TRBJ2-1; no reliable D call. The germline CDR1 and CDR2 sequences are MNHEY and SMNVEV (reference sequence). V lost 3 bases to trimming and J lost 0 bases, with 9 bases between them. The CDR3 consists of 15 residues. For the CDR3, the DNA is TGTGCCAGCAGTTTGCCGCGGAGCTCCTACAATGAGCAGTTCTTC. Encoded protein: CASSLPRSSYNEQFF.

This clonotype was seen ten or more times. At one end the junction does not follow the germline gene, possibly because of a read error. The rearrangement uses TRBV27 and TRBJ1-5; D is ambiguous. This CDR3 comprises 15 residues. From germline, CDR1 is MNHEY and CDR2 SMNVEV (reference sequence). Here the CDR3 reads CASSFLERRNQAQHF. Here the CDR3 DNA reads TGTGCCAGCAGTTTCCTCGAGAGGAGAAATCAGGCCCAGCATTTT.

The sample holds many counts of this clonotype. The chain has TRBV29-1 and TRBJ2-3; a weak D match, TRBD2 (6 bases). Trimming removed 4 bases at V and 3 bases at J, with 14 bases between. Germline V gene lookup returns CDR1 SQVTM and CDR2 ANQGSEA. This CDR3 region has 14 residues. For the CDR3, the DNA is TGCAGCGTTGGTGGCGGGATTCCGACAGATACGCAGTATTTT. Its translation: CSVGGGIPTDTQYF.

The V call is TRBV24-1, the J call TRBJ2-1; 11 bases map to TRBD2. The V segment lost 0 bases and the J segment 8 bases; nucleotides outside the gene matches: 5. The CDR3 runs to 16 residues. Germline V CDR1 and CDR2: KGHDR, SFDVKD. The CDR3 loop reads CATSDLASGRFDEQFF. CDR3 DNA sequence: TGTGCCACCAGTGATTTGGCTAGCGGGAGGTTCGATGAGCAGTTCTTC.

J is TRBJ2-2 and V is TRBV4-2; the D is unclear. This CDR3 comprises 15 residues. With 0 bases removed from V and 6 bases from J, the gap between germline ends came to 11 bases. The germline V gene has CDR1 LGHNA and CDR2 YNFKEQ. The CDR3 is CASSQDSATAGELFF. CDR3 bases: TGTGCCAGCAGCCAAGATTCAGCAACTGCCGGGGAGCTGTTTTTT.

This clonotype appeared many times. The rearrangement uses TRBV28 and TRBJ2-5, with a weak D call TRBD1 (6 bases). The CDR3 spans 15 residues. Germline loops: CDR1 MDHEN, CDR2 SYDVKM. V lost 4 bases to trimming and J lost 5 bases, with 17 bases between them. The CDR3 reads CASSSGRSQGETQYF. The CDR3 nucleotides read TGTGCCAGCAGTTCAGGTCGGAGCCAGGGGGAGACCCAGTACTTC.

This clonotype appeared many times. This rearrangement joins TRBV3-1 to TRBJ2-2; tentatively, D is TRBD1 (5 bases). Germline V gene data show CDR1 as LGHDT and CDR2 as YNNKEL (reference sequence). This CDR3 has 15 amino acids. V dropped 0 bases and J dropped 7 bases, with 12 bases sitting between them. DNA for the CDR3: TGTGCCAGCAGCCAAGAGCAGGGATTCGGCGGGGAGCTGTTTTTT. Protein sequence: CASSQEQGFGGELFF.

This clonotype was found many times. The chain couples TRBV28 to TRBJ2-3, with 8 bases lining up with TRBD1. V was pared by 7 bases and J by 2 bases, with 8 bases of the junction left unmatched. The CDR3 runs 15 residues. Germline assignment: CDR1 MDHEN and CDR2 SYDVKM. In nucleotides, the CDR3 is TGTGCCAGCAACGCCGGGACAGGCCACACAGATACGCAGTATTTT. Amino acids: CASNAGTGHTDTQYF.

This clonotype showed up many times. The rearrangement uses TRBV29-1 and TRBJ2-1, with a possible D match to TRBD2 (5 bases). The V end was cut by 6 bases, the J end by 3 bases, with 15 bases between. This CDR3 has 14 amino acids. Germline V gene data show CDR1 as SQVTM and CDR2 as ANQGSEA. The CDR3 coding sequence is TGCAGCGTCCCCTCCCGGGGTGTCTACAATGAGCAGTTCTTC. It is translated as CSVPSRGVYNEQFF.

This clonotype was seen a single time. A much larger clone is a single base away; this may be a read error. The chain is built from TRBV7-7 and TRBJ2-5, with 9 positions matching TRBD1. Germline V gene data show CDR1 as SSHAT and CDR2 as FNYEAQ (reference sequence). The CDR3 extends over 15 amino acids. CDR3 residues: CASSQYRGQGEAQYF. CDR3 in DNA: TGTGCCAGCAGCCAATACAGGGGGCAGGGAGAGGCCCAGTACTTC. The variable domain in full, with the rest retrieved from reference TRBV7-7 and TRBJ2-5, is GAGVSQSPRYKVTKRGQDVTLRCDPISSHATLYWYQQALGQGPEFLTYFNYEAQPDKSGLPSDRFSAERPEGSISTLTIQRTEQRDSAMYRCASSQYRGQGEAQYFGPGTRLLVL.

The V call is TRBV2, the J call TRBJ2-6, with D tentatively TRBD2 (5 bases). Germline V gene sequence: CDR1 SNHLY, CDR2 FYNNEI. The CDR3 runs 15 residues. CDR3 sequence: CASPKGGSGANVLTF. The CDR3 nucleotides read TGTGCTAGCCCCAAAGGAGGATCTGGGGCCAACGTCCTGACTTTC.